Below, 25 T cell receptor beta chains from the same sample are listed, as sequenced in a study of beta chain features in type 1 diabetes. Every isolated RNA sample was fully reverse transcribed, so sequencing captured expressed TCRB transcripts. Produced via immunoSEQ multiplex PCR; TCRdb's table is partial and in-frame only. The sample gives 450,000 or so clones, around 10% of which show up once; about 0.042% is in the top ten. Sequenced material: naive CD4+ T cells from blood. These receptor sequences come from a woman aged 18-35 years in good health.

This clone was detected only a few times. V is TRBV10-3 and J is TRBJ2-3; 10 bases agree with TRBD2. The CDR3 consists of 14 residues. Germline V gene lookup returns CDR1 ENHRY and CDR2 SYGVKD. The junction had 1 base not matched to a gene; V was cut back by 6 bases and J by 1 base. The CDR3 is CAIRGTSGTDTQYF. The CDR3 DNA reads as TGTGCCATCAGAGGGACTAGCGGCACAGATACGCAGTATTTT.

This clone turned up a few times. Other DNA sequences from this sample encode an identical CDR3 as well. V usage is TRBV18 and J usage is TRBJ2-1; D unresolved. The V end was cut by 0 bases, the J end by 4 bases, with 7 bases between. CDR1 is KGHSH, CDR2 LQKENI, per germline. The CDR3 extends over 14 amino acids. DNA for the CDR3: TGTGCCAGCTCACCACCTGGACCTTACAATGAGCAGTTCTTC. Amino acids: CASSPPGPYNEQFF.

The CDR3 reads CAWSLGGNYGYTF. The CDR3 region has the DNA TGTGCCTGGAGCTTGGGAGGGAACTATGGCTACACCTTC. This chain joins TRBV30 and TRBJ1-2; no definite D call. Germline V gene data show CDR1 as GTSNPN and CDR2 as SVGIG (reference sequence). V dropped 3 bases and J dropped 2 bases, with 10 bases sitting between them. This CDR3 is 13 amino acids long.

This clone was observed a single time. The chain recombines TRBV4-1 with TRBJ2-1, with D possibly TRBD1 on 6 matching bases. This CDR3 comprises 17 residues. Trimming stripped 5 bases from V and 2 bases from J, with 19 bases between. CDR1 and CDR2 (germline): MGHRA, YSYEKL. The CDR3 reads CASSSRPGTLTYNEQFF. The CDR3 DNA reads TGCGCCAGCAGCTCCCGCCCCGGGACACTAACCTACAATGAGCAGTTCTTC.

The chain carries TRBV11-2 and TRBJ2-1; 8 bases align to TRBD1. Per germline, CDR1 SGHAT and CDR2 FQNNGV. This CDR3 is 15 amino acids long. V gave up 0 bases and J gave up 9 bases; unmatched junction bases: 7. The CDR3, as DNA: TGTGCCAGCAGCTTAGAGAGGACAGGGATATTTGAGCAGTTCTTC. The encoded protein is CASSLERTGIFEQFF.

The genes are TRBV2 and TRBJ2-5; 9 nucleotides agree with TRBD2. With 10 bases clipped from V and 2 bases from J, the junction kept 8 bases outside the gene matches. Germline V CDR1 and CDR2: SNHLY, FYNNEI. CDR3 size: 14 residues. CDR3 bases: TGTGCCATCAGGACTAGCGTAAATCAAGAGACCCAGTACTTC. Amino acids: CAIRTSVNQETQYF.

A few counts support this clone. The gene calls are TRBV29-1 and TRBJ1-1; D gene uncertain. Germline-derived CDR1 and CDR2 are SQVTM and ANQGSEA. The CDR3 runs to 13 residues. V was shortened by 3 bases and J by 0 bases, with 8 bases between the two germline ends. The CDR3 loop reads CSVESQLNTEAFF. CDR3 sequence (DNA): TGCAGCGTTGAGAGTCAGCTGAACACTGAAGCTTTCTTT.

V and J are TRBV2 and TRBJ2-4; possibly TRBD2 for D (5 bases). Germline V gene lookup returns CDR1 SNHLY and CDR2 FYNNEI. V lost 8 bases and J lost 0, with 20 bases in between. The CDR3 has 17 residues. Written as DNA, the CDR3 is TGTGCCAGCTACCTGAGGCGGAGCGGATTAGCCAAAAACATTCAGTACTTC. This sequence encodes CASYLRRSGLAKNIQYF.

This sequence joins TRBV2 and TRBJ2-7; 9 bases are a match to TRBD1. This CDR3 has 13 amino acids. With V trimmed by 5 bases and J by 4 bases, 3 bases remained unmatched. Per the germline V gene, CDR1 is SNHLY and CDR2 is FYNNEI. As DNA, the CDR3 is TGTGCCAGCAGTACCGGGACAGGGTACGAGCAGTACGTC. Translation: CASSTGTGYEQYV.

This clone occurred a few times. This chain joins TRBV5-1 and TRBJ2-7, with D possibly matching TRBD2 (6 bases). Germline V lookup: CDR1 SGHRS, CDR2 YFSETQ. Deletions cut 1 base from V and 1 base from J, with 12 bases between. The CDR3 loop spans 15 amino acids. CDR3 DNA: TGCGCCAGCAGCTTGAGCAGCGCGGGGTCCTACGAGCAGTACTTC. Protein product: CASSLSSAGSYEQYF.

The table lists this clone with a few counts. This chain links TRBV19 with TRBJ2-3, with D unclear. This CDR3 has 13 amino acids. V lost 3 bases to trimming and J lost 2 bases, with 6 bases between them. CDR1 and CDR2 from the germline V gene are LNHDA and SQIVND (reference sequence). In DNA, the CDR3 is TGTGCCAGTAGTATCAGAGTCACAGATACGCAGTATTTT. It translates to CASSIRVTDTQYF.

This clone was counted only a few times. V usage is TRBV7-2 and J usage is TRBJ2-7; TRBD2 matches 10 bases. This CDR3 spans 14 amino acids. V shed 7 bases and J 2 bases; nucleotides not matched to a gene: 5. The germline V gene has CDR1 SGHTA and CDR2 FQGNSA. CDR3 amino acids: CASKASGSAYEQYF. CDR3 nucleotide sequence: TGTGCCAGCAAGGCTAGCGGGAGCGCCTACGAGCAGTACTTC.

The chain recombines TRBV7-2 with TRBJ1-1; tentatively, D is TRBD1 (5 bases). This CDR3 has 15 amino acids. Trimming removed 1 base at V and 6 bases at J, with 15 bases between. Germline values: CDR1 SGHTA, CDR2 FQGNSA. CDR3 DNA: TGTGCCAGCAGCTTAGGTCCGGGACGTTGGGCTGAAGCTTTCTTT. It is translated as CASSLGPGRWAEAFF.

The gene calls are TRBV7-2 and TRBJ2-7, with 10 bases that match TRBD1. The germline V gene has CDR1 SGHTA and CDR2 FQGNSA. The CDR3 consists of 16 residues. With V trimmed by 5 bases and J by 2 bases, 9 bases remained unmatched. CDR3 nucleotide sequence: TGTGCCAGCAGCCCAAAGACCGGGACAGGGGCCTACGAGCAGTACTTC. Its protein product is CASSPKTGTGAYEQYF.

The chain links TRBV4-2 to TRBJ2-3, with 9 bases aligning to TRBD2. V lost 0 bases and J lost 3; bases outside the gene matches: 16. Germline CDR1 LGHNA, CDR2 YNFKEQ. This CDR3 has 20 amino acids. This chain's CDR3 is CASSQDLSGLSGRYTDTQYF. The CDR3 bases are TGTGCCAGCAGCCAAGATCTAAGTGGTTTAAGCGGGAGGTATACAGATACGCAGTATTTT.

On this clone: Other DNA sequences in this specimen translate into the identical CDR3. The rearrangement uses TRBV9 and TRBJ2-2; 8 bases are shared with TRBD1. Germline CDR1 is SGDLS and CDR2 is YYNGEE. This CDR3 spans 14 amino acids. Losses at the gene ends were 3 bases for V and 5 bases for J; bases not matched to a gene: 3. CDR3 sequence reads: CASSARTGTGELFF. CDR3 in DNA: TGTGCCAGCAGCGCCCGGACAGGGACCGGGGAGCTGTTTTTT.

In this sample, this clone turned up a few times. Other DNA sequences in this specimen translate into the identical CDR3. The chain has TRBV9 and TRBJ2-7; TRBD2 might be the D (6 bases). There are 15 residues in the CDR3. V was trimmed by 0 bases and J by 0 bases, leaving 10 bases between them. The germline CDR1 and CDR2 sequences are SGDLS and YYNGEE. The CDR3 DNA follows: TGTGCCAGCAGCGTAGCTCCCGGGAGCTCCTACGAGCAGTACTTC. Residues: CASSVAPGSSYEQYF.

To note about this clone: Other DNA sequences of this sample code for an identical CDR3. The gene calls are TRBV7-9 and TRBJ2-7; 13 positions match TRBD2. Germline lookup yields CDR1 SEHNR and CDR2 FQNEAQ (reference sequence). This CDR3 contains 14 residues. V lost 5 bases, J lost 5 bases, and 3 bases stayed unmatched. CDR3 region: CASSLGLAGDEQYF. The DNA for the CDR3 is TGTGCCAGCAGCCTCGGACTAGCGGGAGACGAGCAGTACTTC.

This clone was detected only a few times. J is TRBJ2-5 and V is TRBV7-2; 8 bases line up with TRBD2. V shed 5 bases, J shed 5 bases, and the junction held 7 bases outside the gene matches. In germline, CDR1 is SGHTA, CDR2 FQGNSA. The CDR3 is made up of 14 amino acids. CDR3 loop: CASSPSGSRETQYF. CDR3 in DNA: TGTGCCAGCAGCCCCAGCGGGAGCCGTGAGACCCAGTACTTC. Together with reference TRBV7-2 and TRBJ2-5, the CDR3 gives the full variable domain: GAGVSQSPSNKVTEKGKDVELRCDPISGHTALYWYRQSLGQGLEFLIYFQGNSAPDKSGLPSDRFSAERTGGSVSTLTIQRTQQEDSAVYLCASSPSGSRETQYFGPGTRLLVL.

The chain links TRBV9 to TRBJ2-1, with TRBD2 matching 15 bases. Germline V lookup: CDR1 SGDLS, CDR2 YYNGEE. J was trimmed by 2 bases and V by 4 bases; bases with no gene match: 7. The CDR3 runs 18 residues. The CDR3 sequence is CASSSGTSGRPAYNEQFF. For the CDR3, the DNA is TGTGCCAGCAGCAGTGGGACTAGCGGGAGGCCCGCCTACAATGAGCAGTTCTTC.

This chain uses TRBV20-1 with TRBJ1-1; no clear D gene. Trimming took off 8 bases at V and 2 bases at J, with 9 bases between the two ends. The CDR3 runs 11 residues. Looked up from germline, CDR1 is DFQATT and CDR2 is SNEGSKA (reference sequence). CDR3 DNA sequence: TGCAGTACAGCGGCAAACACTGAAGCTTTCTTT. Translating gives CSTAANTEAFF.

V and J are TRBV7-9 and TRBJ1-4; the D is unclear. The CDR3 consists of 14 residues. CDR1 SEHNR and CDR2 FQNEAQ come from the germline V gene (reference sequence). V was shortened by 5 bases and J by 7 bases, with 14 bases between the two germline ends. In nucleotides, the CDR3 is TGTGCCAGCAGCCTACGCGGGGAAGGTGAAAAACTGTTTTTT. Translation gives CASSLRGEGEKLFF.

This clone was seen a handful of times. At the DNA level, this CDR3 is encoded by other sequences in the same sample as well. The rearrangement uses TRBV9 and TRBJ2-5; the match to TRBD1 covers 7 bases. Germline trimming cut 4 bases from V and 2 bases from J; bases unmatched to any gene: 2. This CDR3 is built from 13 residues. Germline CDR1 SGDLS, CDR2 YYNGEE. The CDR3 region is CASSRDSQETQYF. CDR3 nucleotide sequence: TGTGCCAGCAGCCGGGACAGTCAAGAGACCCAGTACTTC.

J is TRBJ2-1 and V is TRBV7-2; 7 bases are shared with TRBD1. CDR1 is SGHTA and CDR2 is FQGNSA in the germline V gene. This CDR3 region has 15 residues. The junction had 13 bases not matched to a gene; V was cut back by 5 bases and J by 9 bases. CDR3 amino acids: CASSPSTGKRGEQFF. The CDR3 DNA reads TGTGCCAGCAGCCCATCGACAGGGAAGAGGGGTGAGCAGTTCTTC. The entire variable domain, with the rest obtained from reference TRBV7-2 and TRBJ2-1, is as follows: GAGVSQSPSNKVTEKGKDVELRCDPISGHTALYWYRQSLGQGLEFLIYFQGNSAPDKSGLPSDRFSAERTGGSVSTLTIQRTQQEDSAVYLCASSPSTGKRGEQFFGPGTRLTVL.

The rearrangement uses TRBV13 and TRBJ2-5, with TRBD2 as a possible D gene (6 bases). Germline V lookup: CDR1 PRHDT, CDR2 FYEKMQ (reference sequence). The CDR3 has 16 residues. The ends were cut back, 5 bases at V and 1 base at J, with 17 bases in the middle. The DNA for the CDR3 is TGTGCCAGCAGCGGTGCTGGCGGGGCAGGCCAAGAGACCCAGTACTTC. Its translation is CASSGAGGAGQETQYF.